This T cell receptor beta chain emerged from a study of identical twins. Findings of the study overall: Models predicted too little out-of-frame TCR alpha sharing in monozygotic twins. Its conclusions, products of cross-sectional statistical analysis, did not come from following the same donors.

TCRdb used MiXCR to reprocess the 5' RACE reads, holding one entry per CDR3 protein. The sample has approximately 1.8 million distinct CDR3 sequences; under 35% are singletons. The V end lost 4 bases, the J end lost 0 bases, and 14 bases lay between the germline ends. In germline, CDR1 is SGHRS, CDR2 YFSETQ. CDR3 length: 15 residues. This clonotype showed up just a few times. The antigen remains unidentified. The chain uses TRBV5-1 and TRBJ2-7; D remains ambiguous. The receptor was derived from a newborn girl in good health. The sample was cord blood. Here the CDR3 DNA reads TGCGCCAGCAGCCCCCACACGGACGGCTCCTACGAGCAGTACTTC. As protein: CASSPHTDGSYEQYF. The whole variable domain, filled in from reference TRBV5-1 and TRBJ2-7, reads KAGVTQTPRYLIKTRGQQVTLSCSPISGHRSVSWYQQTPGQGLQFLFEYFSETQRNKGNFPGRFSGRQFSNSRSEMNVSTLELGDSALYLCASSPHTDGSYEQYFGPGTRLTVT.